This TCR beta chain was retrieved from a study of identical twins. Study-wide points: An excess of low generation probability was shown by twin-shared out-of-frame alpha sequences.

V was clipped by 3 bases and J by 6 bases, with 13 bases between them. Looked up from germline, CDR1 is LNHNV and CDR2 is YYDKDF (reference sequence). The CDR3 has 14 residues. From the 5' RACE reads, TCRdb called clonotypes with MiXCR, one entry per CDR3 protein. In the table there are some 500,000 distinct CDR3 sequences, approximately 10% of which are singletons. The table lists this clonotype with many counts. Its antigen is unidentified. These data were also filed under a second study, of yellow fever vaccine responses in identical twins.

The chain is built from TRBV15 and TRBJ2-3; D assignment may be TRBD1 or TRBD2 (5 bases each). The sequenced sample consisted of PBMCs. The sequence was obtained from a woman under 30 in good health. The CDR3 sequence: CATSRDGTWDTQYF. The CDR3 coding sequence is TGTGCCACCAGCAGGGACGGGACGTGGGATACGCAGTATTTT.